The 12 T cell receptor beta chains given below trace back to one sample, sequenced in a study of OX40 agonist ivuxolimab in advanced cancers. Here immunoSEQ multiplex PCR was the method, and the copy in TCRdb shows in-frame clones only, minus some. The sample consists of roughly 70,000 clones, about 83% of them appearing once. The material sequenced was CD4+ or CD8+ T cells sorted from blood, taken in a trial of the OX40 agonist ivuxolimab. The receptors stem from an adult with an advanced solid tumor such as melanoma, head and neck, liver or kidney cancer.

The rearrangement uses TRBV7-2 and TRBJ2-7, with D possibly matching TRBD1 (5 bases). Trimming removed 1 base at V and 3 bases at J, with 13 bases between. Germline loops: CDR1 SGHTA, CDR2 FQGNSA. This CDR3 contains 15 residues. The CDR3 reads CASSLGQGGFYEQYF. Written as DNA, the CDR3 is TGTGCCAGCAGCTTAGGGCAGGGCGGATTCTACGAGCAGTACTTC. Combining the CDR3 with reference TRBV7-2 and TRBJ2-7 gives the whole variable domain GAGVSQSPSNKVTEKGKDVELRCDPISGHTALYWYRQSLGQGLEFLIYFQGNSAPDKSGLPSDRFSAERTGGSVSTLTIQRTQQEDSAVYLCASSLGQGGFYEQYFGPGTRLTVT.

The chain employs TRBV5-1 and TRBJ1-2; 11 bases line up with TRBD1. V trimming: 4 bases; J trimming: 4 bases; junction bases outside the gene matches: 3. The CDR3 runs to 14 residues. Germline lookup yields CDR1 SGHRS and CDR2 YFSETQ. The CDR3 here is CASSPGQGGYGYTF. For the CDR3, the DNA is TGCGCCAGCAGCCCGGGACAGGGGGGCTATGGCTACACCTTC.

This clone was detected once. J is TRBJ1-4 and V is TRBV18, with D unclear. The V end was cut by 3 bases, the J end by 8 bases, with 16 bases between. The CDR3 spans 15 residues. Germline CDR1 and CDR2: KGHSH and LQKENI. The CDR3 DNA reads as TGTGCCAGCTCACCTTGGGGAGGGCAGAACGAAAAACTGTTTTTT. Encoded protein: CASSPWGGQNEKLFF.

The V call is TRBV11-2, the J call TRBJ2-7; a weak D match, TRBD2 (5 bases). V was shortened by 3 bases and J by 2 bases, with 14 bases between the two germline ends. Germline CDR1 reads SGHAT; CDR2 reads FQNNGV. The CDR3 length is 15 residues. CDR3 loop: CASSFSRALAYEQYF. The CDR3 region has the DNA TGTGCCAGCAGCTTTTCGAGGGCTCTAGCCTACGAGCAGTACTTC.

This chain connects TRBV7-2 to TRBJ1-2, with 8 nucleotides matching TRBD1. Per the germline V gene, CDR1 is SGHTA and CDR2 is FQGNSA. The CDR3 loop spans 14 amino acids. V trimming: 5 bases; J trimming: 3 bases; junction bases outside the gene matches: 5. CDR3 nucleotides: TGTGCCAGCAGCCCAAAGACAGGGGACTATGGCTACACCTTC. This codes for CASSPKTGDYGYTF.

CDR3 nucleotides: TGTGCCAGCAGTTTGAGTCTAGCGGGGACCACAGATACGCAGTATTTT. Translating gives CASSLSLAGTTDTQYF. V and J are TRBV27 and TRBJ2-3; 9 nucleotides align to TRBD2. V was clipped by 3 bases and J by 2 bases; unmatched bases: 6. This CDR3 region has 16 residues. Germline CDR1 is MNHEY and CDR2 is SMNVEV (reference sequence).

The CDR3 sequence is CASSTTQQGAYGYTF. CDR3 DNA: TGTGCCAGTAGTACCACCCAACAGGGGGCCTATGGCTACACCTTC. J is TRBJ1-2 and V is TRBV19; TRBD1 matches 9 bases. The CDR3 runs 15 residues. Germline loops: CDR1 LNHDA, CDR2 SQIVND (reference sequence). Trimming cost V 4 bases and J 4 bases; bases outside gene matches: 7.

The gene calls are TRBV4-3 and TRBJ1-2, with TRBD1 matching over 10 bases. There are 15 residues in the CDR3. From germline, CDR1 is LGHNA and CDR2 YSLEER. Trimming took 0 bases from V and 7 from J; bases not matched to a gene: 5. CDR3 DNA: TGCGCCAGCAGCCAAGACGCGACAGGGGGCCTTGGCTACACCTTC. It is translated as CASSQDATGGLGYTF.

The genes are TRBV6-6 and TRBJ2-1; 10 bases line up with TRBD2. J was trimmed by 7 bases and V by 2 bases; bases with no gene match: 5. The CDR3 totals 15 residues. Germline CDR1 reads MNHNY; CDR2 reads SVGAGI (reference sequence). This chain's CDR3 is CASSYPAGGNNEQFF. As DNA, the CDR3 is TGTGCCAGCAGTTACCCAGCGGGGGGGAATAATGAGCAGTTCTTC.

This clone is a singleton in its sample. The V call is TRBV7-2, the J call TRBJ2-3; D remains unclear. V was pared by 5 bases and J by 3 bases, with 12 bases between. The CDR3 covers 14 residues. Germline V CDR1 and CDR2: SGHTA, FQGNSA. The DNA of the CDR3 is TGTGCCAGCAGCGTTCGTCTCCCAACAGATACGCAGTATTTT. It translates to CASSVRLPTDTQYF.

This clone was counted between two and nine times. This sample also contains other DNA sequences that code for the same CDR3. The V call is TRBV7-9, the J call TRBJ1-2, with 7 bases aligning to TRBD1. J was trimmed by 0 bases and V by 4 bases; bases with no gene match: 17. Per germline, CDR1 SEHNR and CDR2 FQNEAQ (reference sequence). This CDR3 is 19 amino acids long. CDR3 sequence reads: CASSWSQTGRSGTNYGYTF. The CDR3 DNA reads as TGTGCCAGCAGCTGGAGCCAGACAGGGAGGAGTGGGACTAACTATGGCTACACCTTC.

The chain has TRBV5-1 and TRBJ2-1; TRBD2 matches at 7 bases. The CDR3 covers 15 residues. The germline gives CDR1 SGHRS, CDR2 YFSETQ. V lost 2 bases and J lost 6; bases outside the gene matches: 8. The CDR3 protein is CASSFWAGDGNEQFF. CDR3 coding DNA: TGCGCCAGCAGCTTTTGGGCGGGGGACGGCAATGAGCAGTTCTTC.